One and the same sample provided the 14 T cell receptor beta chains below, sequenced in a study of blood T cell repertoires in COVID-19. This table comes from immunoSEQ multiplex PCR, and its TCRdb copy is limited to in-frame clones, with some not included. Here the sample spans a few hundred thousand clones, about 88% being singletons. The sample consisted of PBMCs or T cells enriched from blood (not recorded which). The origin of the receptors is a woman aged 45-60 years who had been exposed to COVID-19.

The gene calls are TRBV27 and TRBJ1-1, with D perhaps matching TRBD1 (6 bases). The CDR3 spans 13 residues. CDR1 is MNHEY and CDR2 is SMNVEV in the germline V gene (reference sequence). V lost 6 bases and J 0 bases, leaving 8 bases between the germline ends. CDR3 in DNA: TGTGCCAGCAGGACAGGTATGAACACTGAAGCTTTCTTT. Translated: CASRTGMNTEAFF.

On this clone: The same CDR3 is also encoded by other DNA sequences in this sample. The CDR3 DNA follows: TGTGCCAGCAGCTTTGGGCAGGGGCCCTACGAGCAGTACTTC. Translating gives CASSFGQGPYEQYF. J is TRBJ2-7 and V is TRBV5-5; possible D gene TRBD1, 6 bases. Trimming shortened V by 2 bases and J by 2 bases, and 11 bases separated the two germline ends. Germline V lookup: CDR1 SGHKS, CDR2 YYEKEE (reference sequence). This CDR3 contains 14 residues.

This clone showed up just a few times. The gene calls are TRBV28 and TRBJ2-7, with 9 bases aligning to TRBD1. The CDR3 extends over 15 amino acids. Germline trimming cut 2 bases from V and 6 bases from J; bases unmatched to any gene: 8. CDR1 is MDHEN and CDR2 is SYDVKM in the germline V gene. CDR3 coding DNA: TGTGCCAGCAGTTTACATGGGACAGGGACCCGCGAGCAGTACTTC. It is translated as CASSLHGTGTREQYF.

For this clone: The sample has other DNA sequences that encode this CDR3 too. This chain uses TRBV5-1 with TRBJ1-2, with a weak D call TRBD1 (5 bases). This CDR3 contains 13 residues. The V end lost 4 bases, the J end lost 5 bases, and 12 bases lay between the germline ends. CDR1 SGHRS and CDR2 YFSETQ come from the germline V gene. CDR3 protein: CASSLDGGYGYTF. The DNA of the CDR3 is TGCGCCAGCAGCCTGGACGGGGGGTATGGCTACACCTTC.

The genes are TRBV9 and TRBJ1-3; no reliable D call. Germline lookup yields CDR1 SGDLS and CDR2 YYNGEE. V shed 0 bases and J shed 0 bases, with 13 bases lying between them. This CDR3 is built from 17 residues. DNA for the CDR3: TGTGCCAGCAGCGTAGACACCTTGGGCGCCTCTGGAAACACCATATATTTT. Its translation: CASSVDTLGASGNTIYF.

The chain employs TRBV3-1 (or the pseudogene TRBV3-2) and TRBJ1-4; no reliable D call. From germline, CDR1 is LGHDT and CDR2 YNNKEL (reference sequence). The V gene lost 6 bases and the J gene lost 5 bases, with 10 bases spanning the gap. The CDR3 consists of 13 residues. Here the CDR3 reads CASSEGPNEKLFF. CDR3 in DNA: TGTGCCAGCAGTGAGGGCCCGAATGAAAAACTGTTTTTT.

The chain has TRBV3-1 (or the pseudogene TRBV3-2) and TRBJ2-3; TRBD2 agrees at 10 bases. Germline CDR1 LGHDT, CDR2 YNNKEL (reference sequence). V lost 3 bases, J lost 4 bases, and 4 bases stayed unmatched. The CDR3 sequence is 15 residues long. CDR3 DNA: TGTGCCAGCAGCCACAAGCGGGGGGGGTCAGATACGCAGTATTTT. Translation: CASSHKRGGSDTQYF.

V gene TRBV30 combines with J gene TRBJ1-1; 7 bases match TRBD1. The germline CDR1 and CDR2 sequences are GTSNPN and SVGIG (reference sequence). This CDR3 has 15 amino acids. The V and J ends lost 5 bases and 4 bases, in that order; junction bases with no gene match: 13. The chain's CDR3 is CAWGNPGQLVTEAFF. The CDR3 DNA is TGTGCCTGGGGAAACCCGGGACAGTTGGTCACTGAAGCTTTCTTT.

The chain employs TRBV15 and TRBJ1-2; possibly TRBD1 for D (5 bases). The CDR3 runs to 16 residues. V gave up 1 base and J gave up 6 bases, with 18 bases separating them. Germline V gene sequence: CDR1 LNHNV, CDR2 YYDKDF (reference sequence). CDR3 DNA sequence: TGTGCCACCAGCAGAGGCAGGGAGGGAATGTTCGATGGCTACACCTTC. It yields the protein CATSRGREGMFDGYTF. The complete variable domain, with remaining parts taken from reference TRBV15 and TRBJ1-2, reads DAMVIQNPRYQVTQFGKPVTLSCSQTLNHNVMYWYQQKSSQAPKLLFHYYDKDFNNEADTPDNFQSRRPNTSFCFLDIRSPGLGDTAMYLCATSRGREGMFDGYTFGSGTRLTVV.

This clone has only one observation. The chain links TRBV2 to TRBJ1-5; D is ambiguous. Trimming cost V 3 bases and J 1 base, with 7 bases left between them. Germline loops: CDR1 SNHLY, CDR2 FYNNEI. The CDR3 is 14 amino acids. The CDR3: CASSDRLSNQPQHF. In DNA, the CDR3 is TGTGCCAGCAGTGACAGATTAAGCAATCAGCCCCAGCATTTT.

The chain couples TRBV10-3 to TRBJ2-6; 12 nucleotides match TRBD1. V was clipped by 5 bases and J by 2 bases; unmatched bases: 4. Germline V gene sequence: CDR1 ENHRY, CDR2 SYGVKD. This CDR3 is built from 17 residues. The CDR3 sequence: CAISPGTGGAGANVLTF. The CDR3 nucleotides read TGTGCCATCAGTCCCGGGACAGGGGGCGCTGGGGCCAACGTCCTGACTTTC.

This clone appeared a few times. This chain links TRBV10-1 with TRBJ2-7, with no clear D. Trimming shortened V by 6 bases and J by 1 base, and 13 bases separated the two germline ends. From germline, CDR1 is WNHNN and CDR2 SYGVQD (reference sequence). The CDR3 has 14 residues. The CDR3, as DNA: TGCGCCAGCAGGGAAAGGCGGATGTCCTACGAGCAGTACTTC. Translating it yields CASRERRMSYEQYF.

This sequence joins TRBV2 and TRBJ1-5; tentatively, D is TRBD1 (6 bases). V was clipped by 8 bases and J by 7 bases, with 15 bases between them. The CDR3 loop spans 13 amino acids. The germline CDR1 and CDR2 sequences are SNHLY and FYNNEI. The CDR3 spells CASGVQGMQPQHF. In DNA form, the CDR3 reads TGTGCCAGCGGCGTACAGGGAATGCAGCCCCAGCATTTT.

Here the CDR3 DNA reads TGTGCCAGCTCAGCCCAGGAGGGCACTGAAGCTTTCTTT. Protein: CASSAQEGTEAFF. The chain carries TRBV18 and TRBJ1-1; D is undetermined. The ends were cut back, 5 bases at V and 4 bases at J, with 11 bases in the middle. The CDR3 is 13 amino acids. The germline CDR1 and CDR2 sequences are KGHSH and LQKENI.